Shown below are 2 T cell receptor beta chains from a single sample sequenced in a study of CD8+ T cells in alopecia areata. The authors extracted RNA and reverse transcribed it into cDNA as the sequencing template. TCRdb's copy holds only in-frame clones and misses some; the assay was immunoSEQ multiplex PCR. The data hold about 300,000 clones, with over 45% observed a single time. Treatment of the sample: oral pan-JAK inhibitor, 5-10 mg twice daily. Sequenced here: CD4+ T cells sorted from blood, sampled at week 24, from a patient treated with tofacitinib. These receptors were taken from a human donor with alopecia areata.

The chain couples TRBV5-4 to TRBJ2-3; TRBD1 is a possible D gene (6 bases). The CDR3 contains 15 residues. V was pared by 3 bases and J by 1 base, with 12 bases between. Germline assignment: CDR1 SGHNT and CDR2 YYREEE (reference sequence). The CDR3 coding sequence is TGTGCCAGCAGCTCCCGACAGGCTCGCACAGATACGCAGTATTTT. Its protein product is CASSSRQARTDTQYF.

The V gene is TRBV15, the J gene TRBJ1-2; D remains unclear. CDR1 and CDR2 from the germline V gene are LNHNV and YYDKDF (reference sequence). The CDR3 spans 11 residues. Trimming cost V 1 base and J 5 bases, with 2 bases left between them. CDR3 residues: CATSRGYGYTF. The DNA for the CDR3 is TGTGCCACCAGCAGAGGATATGGCTACACCTTC.